The next 30 T cell receptor beta chains were all read from a single sample in a study of T cell responses to AZD1222 COVID-19 vaccine. The assay was immunoSEQ multiplex PCR, and TCRdb's table has in-frame clones only and misses some. The sample contains roughly 110,000 clones, approximately 87% of which appear only once. Sequenced here: peripheral blood, sampled on day 0 of AZD1222 vaccination. The origin of the receptors is an adult in good health.

This chain connects TRBV6-4 to TRBJ1-1; D might be TRBD1 (6 bases). Germline CDR1 is MRHNA and CDR2 is SNTAGT. V lost 6 bases and J lost 12, with 17 bases in between. The CDR3 loop spans 12 amino acids. CDR3 loop: CASRDGTTETFF. CDR3 in DNA: TGTGCCAGCAGAGACGGGACAACGGAAACTTTCTTT.

V gene TRBV19 combines with J gene TRBJ1-4; D is undetermined. Germline V gene lookup returns CDR1 LNHDA and CDR2 SQIVND (reference sequence). V gave up 3 bases and J gave up 4 bases, with 12 bases separating them. This CDR3 is 15 amino acids long. CDR3 sequence reads: CASSIGQVINEKLFF. CDR3 sequence (DNA): TGTGCCAGTAGTATCGGTCAAGTGATTAATGAAAAACTGTTTTTT.

V is TRBV28 and J is TRBJ2-1; tentative D call: TRBD1 (6 bases). Germline CDR1 MDHEN, CDR2 SYDVKM. The CDR3 runs 17 residues. Trimming left V 5 bases short and J 3 bases short, with 20 bases between. The CDR3 loop reads CASSRSLGQINYNEQFF. The DNA for the CDR3 is TGTGCCAGCAGTCGGTCCCTAGGACAGATTAACTACAATGAGCAGTTCTTC.

This chain connects TRBV9 to TRBJ2-2; perhaps TRBD2 as D (6 bases). Trimming left V 0 bases short and J 6 bases short, with 9 bases between. In germline, CDR1 is SGDLS, CDR2 YYNGEE. CDR3 length: 14 amino acids. The CDR3 region is CASSVELAPGELFF. The CDR3 nucleotides read TGTGCCAGCAGCGTAGAACTAGCCCCCGGGGAGCTGTTTTTT.

The chain is built from TRBV28 and TRBJ2-2, with D unresolved. This CDR3 has 12 amino acids. V lost 5 bases to trimming and J lost 4 bases, with 5 bases between them. From germline, CDR1 is MDHEN and CDR2 SYDVKM. In nucleotides, the CDR3 is TGTGCCAGCAGTATCACCACCGGGGAGCTGTTTTTT. Its protein product is CASSITTGELFF.

The chain joins TRBV6-5 to TRBJ1-2; D possibly corresponds to TRBD1 (5 bases). The CDR3 is made up of 14 amino acids. Germline V gene sequence: CDR1 MNHEY, CDR2 SVGAGI. Trimming removed 7 bases from V and 4 bases from J, with 16 bases in between. The CDR3 bases are TGTGCCAGCATGGTGGCGGGGGGAACCTATGGCTACACCTTC. Protein product: CASMVAGGTYGYTF.

This clone was observed once. The V gene is TRBV14, the J gene TRBJ1-2; D possibly corresponds to TRBD1 (5 bases). V gave up 4 bases and J gave up 6 bases, with 18 bases separating them. The CDR3 extends over 15 amino acids. Germline-derived CDR1 and CDR2 are SGHDN and FVKESK. CDR3 bases: TGTGCCAGCAGCCTAACAGGACGGACGGATGATGGCTACACCTTC. This gives the protein CASSLTGRTDDGYTF.

The chain joins TRBV3-1 (or the pseudogene TRBV3-2) to TRBJ1-4, with 10 bases aligning to TRBD1. Germline CDR1 reads LGHDT; CDR2 reads YNNKEL (reference sequence). The CDR3 contains 15 residues. V dropped 2 bases and J dropped 11; count of bases not matched to a gene: 8. CDR3 loop: CASSQQTGGGGKLFF. Written as DNA, the CDR3 is TGTGCCAGCAGCCAACAGACAGGGGGCGGCGGGAAACTGTTTTTT.

The chain links TRBV6-2 or TRBV6-3 to TRBJ2-3; TRBD2 agrees at 15 bases. Looked up from germline, CDR1 is MNHEY and CDR2 is SVGEGT. The CDR3 has 18 residues. V dropped 6 bases and J dropped 11; count of bases not matched to a gene: 18. The CDR3 DNA reads as TGTGCCAGCAGCCCCAGGACTAGCGGGAGGGCGACTCCTAGGCAGCAGTATTTT. It codes for CASSPRTSGRATPRQQYF.

V is TRBV11-1 and J is TRBJ2-2; the D gene is possibly TRBD2 (5 bases). CDR3 length: 14 residues. CDR1 SGHAT and CDR2 FQDESV come from the germline V gene (reference sequence). V gave up 1 base and J gave up 9 bases, with 12 bases separating them. CDR3 sequence (DNA): TGTGCCAGCAGCTTAGACGAGGGCGGCCGGGAGCTGTTTTTT. This codes for CASSLDEGGRELFF.

This rearrangement joins TRBV27 to TRBJ2-5; tentative D call: TRBD2 (6 bases). Trimming took off 6 bases at V and 9 bases at J, with 20 bases between the two ends. Germline CDR1 and CDR2: MNHEY and SMNVEV (reference sequence). The CDR3 is 14 residues long. The CDR3 spells CASREGPLHGAQYF. The CDR3 coding sequence is TGTGCCAGCAGGGAGGGACCCCTCCACGGGGCCCAGTACTTC.

The chain joins TRBV27 to TRBJ2-5; D is ambiguous. V gave up 6 bases and J gave up 5 bases, with 7 bases separating them. From germline, CDR1 is MNHEY and CDR2 SMNVEV (reference sequence). The CDR3 has 11 amino acids. The CDR3 reads CASSPGETQYF. In nucleotides, the CDR3 is TGTGCCAGCAGCCCTGGGGAGACCCAGTACTTC.

V is TRBV6-5 and J is TRBJ2-7, with a weak D call TRBD2 (5 bases). V was trimmed by 6 bases and J by 2 bases, leaving 14 bases between them. The length of the CDR3 is 14 residues. Germline V lookup: CDR1 MNHEY, CDR2 SVGAGI. The CDR3, as DNA: TGTGCCAGCAGCCTAGAGACTACCCCCTACGAGCAGTACTTC. It yields the protein CASSLETTPYEQYF.

The chain couples TRBV5-1 to TRBJ2-7, with 7 bases fitting TRBD2. Per germline, CDR1 SGHRS and CDR2 YFSETQ. The CDR3 has 14 residues. J was trimmed by 2 bases and V by 5 bases; bases with no gene match: 7. In nucleotides, the CDR3 is TGCGCCAGCAGTCTGGGGGGGAAACCCTACGAGCAGTACTTC. It specifies CASSLGGKPYEQYF.

The chain couples TRBV6-5 to TRBJ2-7; TRBD2 is a possible D gene (5 bases). The CDR3 runs 12 residues. Trimming left V 7 bases short and J 3 bases short, with 10 bases between. The germline gives CDR1 MNHEY, CDR2 SVGAGI. CDR3 amino acids: CASKSSGYEQYF. In DNA form, the CDR3 reads TGTGCCAGCAAATCGAGCGGCTACGAGCAGTACTTC.

The CDR3 nucleotides read TGTGCCAGCAACCCAAACAGGGGCGTTGGTGTCCATGGCTACACCTTC. It encodes CASNPNRGVGVHGYTF. The V call is TRBV28, the J call TRBJ1-2; 7 bases match TRBD1. The junction had 17 bases not matched to a gene; V was cut back by 7 bases and J by 6 bases. Looked up from germline, CDR1 is MDHEN and CDR2 is SYDVKM. This CDR3 is 16 amino acids long.

The rearrangement links TRBV29-1 to TRBJ2-5; D possibly matches TRBD1 or TRBD2 (5 bases each). The CDR3 extends over 12 amino acids. The V gene's germline CDR1 is SQVTM and CDR2 ANQGSEA. V gave up 4 bases and J gave up 4 bases, with 10 bases separating them. In nucleotides, the CDR3 is TGCAGCGTTGGGAGGCAGGGAGAGACCCAGTACTTC. Translating gives CSVGRQGETQYF.

This clone was seen a few times. The chain is built from TRBV15 and TRBJ1-1, with D possibly being TRBD1 (5 bases). Trimming cost V 3 bases and J 3 bases, with 14 bases left between them. CDR3 size: 15 residues. Germline V gene lookup returns CDR1 LNHNV and CDR2 YYDKDF (reference sequence). CDR3 in amino acids: CATSSFSGSYTEAFF. The CDR3 DNA follows: TGTGCCACCAGCAGTTTCTCAGGGAGTTACACTGAAGCTTTCTTT.

This chain uses TRBV6-6 with TRBJ2-7; no reliable D call. V shed 2 bases and J shed 6 bases, with 17 bases lying between them. Germline V gene sequence: CDR1 MNHNY, CDR2 SVGAGI (reference sequence). The CDR3 totals 15 residues. CDR3 coding DNA: TGTGCCAGCAGTTACCCCCCGGTCCAGCCCGGCGAGCAGTACTTC. Its protein product is CASSYPPVQPGEQYF.

The table lists this clone with a few counts. The chain carries TRBV7-9 and TRBJ2-1, with 7 nucleotides matching TRBD2. Trimming removed 1 base from V and 9 bases from J; junction bases left unmatched: 3. The germline V gene encodes CDR1 SEHNR and CDR2 FQNEAQ (reference sequence). The CDR3 consists of 13 residues. The CDR3, as DNA: TGTGCCAGCAGCTTAGGGACTAGAGGTGAGCAGTTCTTC. Translation gives CASSLGTRGEQFF.

The DNA of the CDR3 is TGTGCCAGCAGTGATGAGCCCTACGAGCAGTACTTC. It specifies CASSDEPYEQYF. This chain joins TRBV6-1 and TRBJ2-7, with D unresolved. Per germline, CDR1 MNHNS and CDR2 SASEGT. This CDR3 is 12 amino acids long. Trimming removed 3 bases at V and 2 bases at J, with 5 bases between.

The chain has TRBV11-2 and TRBJ1-2; 7 bases are a match to TRBD1. Germline values: CDR1 SGHAT, CDR2 FQNNGV. The CDR3 is 14 amino acids. V was clipped by 5 bases and J by 7 bases; unmatched bases: 10. CDR3 DNA: TGTGCCAGCAGCCCTGAGGGGGCCTTGGGTGGCTACACCTTC. Translating it yields CASSPEGALGGYTF.

This clone came up once. V and J are TRBV3-1 (or the pseudogene TRBV3-2) and TRBJ1-6; weak D call: TRBD1 (5 bases). V shed 5 bases and J shed 10 bases, with 15 bases lying between them. CDR1 and CDR2 (germline): LGHDT, YNNKEL (reference sequence). The CDR3 sequence is 14 residues long. This CDR3 reads CASSTTPGASPLHF. The CDR3 DNA reads TGTGCCAGCAGCACGACCCCTGGGGCCTCACCCCTCCACTTT.

The J gene is TRBJ2-1, the V gene TRBV7-9; D call uncertain. The CDR3 has 15 residues. The ends were cut back, 5 bases at V and 0 bases at J, with 11 bases in the middle. The germline V gene encodes CDR1 SEHNR and CDR2 FQNEAQ (reference sequence). The CDR3 region is CASSRHSSSYNEQFF. The CDR3 DNA reads TGTGCCAGCAGCCGACACTCCAGCTCCTACAATGAGCAGTTCTTC.

The chain couples TRBV30 to TRBJ1-5, with D possibly matching TRBD1 (6 bases). The CDR3 has 20 residues. The V gene lost 7 bases and the J gene lost 3 bases, with 34 bases spanning the gap. Germline-derived CDR1 and CDR2 are GTSNPN and SVGIG (reference sequence). The CDR3 sequence is CAFSPGGGLRLGYNNQPQHF. The CDR3 region has the DNA TGTGCCTTTTCCCCTGGGGGCGGACTCCGATTAGGATATAACAATCAGCCCCAGCATTTT.

The sample holds many counts of this clone. The rearrangement uses TRBV9 and TRBJ2-1; 8 bases are a match to TRBD2. The junction had 10 bases not matched to a gene; V was cut back by 3 bases and J by 8 bases. Germline V gives CDR1 SGDLS, CDR2 YYNGEE. The CDR3 is 15 residues long. CDR3 sequence reads: CASSARLAHFYEQFF. In DNA, the CDR3 is TGTGCCAGCAGCGCACGACTAGCGCATTTCTATGAGCAGTTCTTC.

The genes are TRBV6-5 and TRBJ1-6, with D possibly TRBD1 on 6 matching bases. V lost 8 bases and J lost 7, with 15 bases in between. This CDR3 comprises 14 residues. Germline V gene lookup returns CDR1 MNHEY and CDR2 SVGAGI. CDR3 residues: CASRVQGDNSPLHF. DNA of the CDR3: TGTGCCAGCCGCGTACAGGGTGACAATTCACCCCTCCACTTT.

CDR3 region: CSVANTGELFF. The CDR3 DNA is TGCAGCGTAGCGAACACCGGGGAGCTGTTTTTT. This sequence joins TRBV29-1 and TRBJ2-2; D is unclear. Trimming removed 6 bases at V and 0 bases at J, with 2 bases between. The CDR3 consists of 11 residues. CDR1 is SQVTM and CDR2 is ANQGSEA in the germline V gene.

This chain's CDR3 is CASRLGHNEQFF. CDR3 nucleotides: TGTGCCAGCCGCCTTGGCCACAATGAGCAGTTCTTC. The chain combines TRBV28 with TRBJ2-1; unclear D gene. The CDR3 runs 12 residues. V was shortened by 8 bases and J by 5 bases, with 10 bases between the two germline ends. Germline CDR1 and CDR2: MDHEN and SYDVKM.

The chain recombines TRBV4-2 with TRBJ1-4; TRBD1 matches 9 bases. Trimming took 4 bases from V and 7 from J; bases not matched to a gene: 10. The length of the CDR3 is 16 residues. From germline, CDR1 is LGHNA and CDR2 YNFKEQ. The CDR3 DNA reads TGTGCCAGCAGCCCAGGGGGGGGACAGGGAATTGAAAAACTGTTTTTT. As protein: CASSPGGGQGIEKLFF.